The entry that follows covers one T cell receptor beta chain sequence. The record originates from a study of CD8 T cells in ankylosing spondylitis. The CDR3 loop spans 15 amino acids. Trimming took 4 bases from V and 7 from J; bases not matched to a gene: 4. Per germline, CDR1 MNHEY and CDR2 SMNVEV (reference sequence). TCRdb used MiXCR to reprocess the 5' RACE reads, holding one entry per CDR3 protein. The sample has 150,000 to 200,000 distinct CDR3 sequences, roughly 10% seen once. The clonotype originates from a female donor with ankylosing spondylitis or in good health (not recorded which). The chain combines TRBV27 with TRBJ2-1; 13 bases map to TRBD2. The specimen was blood, either unsorted or a sorted T cell fraction (not recorded which). The CDR3 sequence is CASSSGTSGKNEQFF. The DNA for the CDR3 is TGTGCCAGCAGTTCCGGGACTAGCGGGAAAAATGAGCAGTTCTTC.